The clone carrying this TCR beta chain was detected only once. The multiple sclerosis controls were treatment-naive patients affected by stable or active relapsing-remitting disease. This CDR3 is built from 14 residues. The germline CDR1 and CDR2 sequences are LGHDT and YNNKEL (reference sequence). V lost 0 bases and J lost 4, with 7 bases in between. These data originate in a study of CD8 T cells in Susac syndrome. Random-hexamer reverse transcription was applied to about 0.45 to 1 ug RNA. TCR beta CDR3 was amplified by immunoSEQ covering 54 Vbeta and 13 Jbeta. TCRdb used MiXCR to reprocess the immunoSEQ multiplex PCR reads, holding one entry per CDR3 protein. The sample records roughly 200,000 distinct CDR3 sequences, around 93% being singletons.

The sequence was obtained from a human donor with multiple sclerosis. The J gene is TRBJ1-5, the V gene TRBV3-1; D not resolved. Sample: CD4+ T cells from PBMCs. The CDR3 reads CASSQDQGNQPQHF. CDR3 DNA: TGTGCCAGCAGCCAAGATCAAGGGAATCAGCCCCAGCATTTT. Full variable domain (remainder filled in from reference TRBV3-1 and TRBJ1-5): DTAVSQTPKYLVTQMGNDKSIKCEQNLGHDTMYWYKQDSKKFLKIMFSYNNKELIINETVPNRFSPKSPDKAHLNLHINSLELGDSAVYFCASSQDQGNQPQHFGDGTRLSIL.